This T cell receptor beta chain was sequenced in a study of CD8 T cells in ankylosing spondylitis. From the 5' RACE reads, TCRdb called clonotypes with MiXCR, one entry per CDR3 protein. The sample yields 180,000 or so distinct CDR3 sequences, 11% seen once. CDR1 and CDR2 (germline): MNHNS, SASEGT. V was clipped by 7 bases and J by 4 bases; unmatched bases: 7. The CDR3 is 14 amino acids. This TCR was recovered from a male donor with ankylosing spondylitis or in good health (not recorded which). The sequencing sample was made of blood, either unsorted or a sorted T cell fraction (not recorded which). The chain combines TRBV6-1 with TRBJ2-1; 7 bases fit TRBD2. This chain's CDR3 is CASTTSALYNEQFF. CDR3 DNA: TGTGCCAGCACTACTAGCGCGCTTTACAATGAGCAGTTCTTC.